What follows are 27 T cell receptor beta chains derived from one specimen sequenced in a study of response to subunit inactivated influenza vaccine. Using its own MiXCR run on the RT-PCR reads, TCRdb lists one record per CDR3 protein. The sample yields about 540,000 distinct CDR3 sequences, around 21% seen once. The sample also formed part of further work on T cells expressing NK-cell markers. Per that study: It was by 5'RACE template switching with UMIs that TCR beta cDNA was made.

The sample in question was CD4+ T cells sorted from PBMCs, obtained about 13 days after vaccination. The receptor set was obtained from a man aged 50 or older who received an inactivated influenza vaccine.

The CDR3 region is CASSPPGQGAPGELFF. The CDR3 nucleotides read TGTGCCAGCAGCCCTCCGGGACAGGGGGCTCCCGGGGAGCTGTTTTTT. This rearrangement joins TRBV6-1 to TRBJ2-2; 12 nucleotides line up with TRBD1. Germline V CDR1 and CDR2: MNHNS, SASEGT. The CDR3 covers 16 residues. The V gene end was trimmed by 6 bases and the J gene end by 6 bases; junction bases not matched to a gene: 8.

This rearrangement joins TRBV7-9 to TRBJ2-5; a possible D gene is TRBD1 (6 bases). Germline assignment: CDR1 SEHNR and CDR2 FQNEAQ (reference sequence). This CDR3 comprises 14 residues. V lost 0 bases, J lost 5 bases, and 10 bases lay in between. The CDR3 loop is CASSLAGAVETQYF. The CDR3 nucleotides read TGTGCCAGCAGCTTAGCGGGGGCCGTTGAGACCCAGTACTTC. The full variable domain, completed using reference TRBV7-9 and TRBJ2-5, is DTGVSQNPRHKITKRGQNVTFRCDPISEHNRLYWYRQTLGQGPEFLTYFQNEAQLEKSRLLSDRFSAERPKGSFSTLEIQRTEQGDSAMYLCASSLAGAVETQYFGPGTRLLVL.

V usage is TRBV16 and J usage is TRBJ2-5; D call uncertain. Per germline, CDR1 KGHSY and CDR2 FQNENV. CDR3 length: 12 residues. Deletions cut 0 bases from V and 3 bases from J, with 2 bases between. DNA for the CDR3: TGTGCCAGCAGCCAATCAGAAGAGACCCAGTACTTC. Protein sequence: CASSQSEETQYF.

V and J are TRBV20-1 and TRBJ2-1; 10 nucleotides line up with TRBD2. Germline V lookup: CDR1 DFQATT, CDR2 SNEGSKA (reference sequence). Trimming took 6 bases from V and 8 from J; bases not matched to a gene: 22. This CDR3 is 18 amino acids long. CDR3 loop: CSAERGPSGSFFSDEQFF. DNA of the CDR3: TGCAGTGCAGAGAGAGGCCCTAGCGGGAGTTTTTTTAGCGATGAGCAGTTCTTC.

The CDR3 here is CASSTGLAMNNEQFF. CDR3 nucleotide sequence: TGTGCCAGCAGCACGGGACTAGCGATGAACAATGAGCAGTTCTTC. This chain connects TRBV9 to TRBJ2-1; 10 nucleotides agree with TRBD2. CDR3 length: 15 amino acids. In germline, CDR1 is SGDLS, CDR2 YYNGEE. J gave up 5 bases and V 4 bases, and 6 bases lay outside the gene matches.

The CDR3 DNA reads TGTGCCAGCAGCAAAGCGATATGCGCCTTACTCTACGAGCAGTACTTC. Amino acid sequence: CASSKAICALLYEQYF. V gene TRBV21-1 combines with J gene TRBJ2-7. TRBV21-1 constitutes a pseudogene. There are 16 residues in the CDR3.

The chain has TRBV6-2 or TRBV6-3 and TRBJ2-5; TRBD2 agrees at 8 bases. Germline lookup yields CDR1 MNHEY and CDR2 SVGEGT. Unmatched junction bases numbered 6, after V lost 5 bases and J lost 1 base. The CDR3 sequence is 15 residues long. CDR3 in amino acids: CASSPLRGGQETQYF. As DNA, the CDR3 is TGTGCCAGCAGTCCCCTTCGGGGGGGCCAAGAGACCCAGTACTTC.

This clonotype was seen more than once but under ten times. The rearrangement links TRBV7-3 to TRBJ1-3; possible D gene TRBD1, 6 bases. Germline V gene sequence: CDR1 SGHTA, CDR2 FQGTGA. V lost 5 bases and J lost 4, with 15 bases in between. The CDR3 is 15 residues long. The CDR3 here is CASSSGTQEGNTIYF. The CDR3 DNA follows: TGTGCCAGCAGCAGTGGGACACAAGAAGGAAACACCATATATTTT.

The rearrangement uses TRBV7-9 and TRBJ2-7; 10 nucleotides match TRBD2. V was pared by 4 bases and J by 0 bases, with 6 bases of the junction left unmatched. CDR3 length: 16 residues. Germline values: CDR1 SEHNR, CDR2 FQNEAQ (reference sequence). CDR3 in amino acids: CASSSGGLAASYEQYF. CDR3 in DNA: TGTGCCAGCAGCTCCGGCGGACTAGCGGCCTCCTACGAGCAGTACTTC.

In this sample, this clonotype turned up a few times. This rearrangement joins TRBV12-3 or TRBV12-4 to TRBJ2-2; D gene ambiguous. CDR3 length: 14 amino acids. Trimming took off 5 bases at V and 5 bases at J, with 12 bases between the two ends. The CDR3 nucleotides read TGTGCCAGCAGTCCACATTGGGGAACCGGGGAGCTGTTTTTT. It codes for CASSPHWGTGELFF.

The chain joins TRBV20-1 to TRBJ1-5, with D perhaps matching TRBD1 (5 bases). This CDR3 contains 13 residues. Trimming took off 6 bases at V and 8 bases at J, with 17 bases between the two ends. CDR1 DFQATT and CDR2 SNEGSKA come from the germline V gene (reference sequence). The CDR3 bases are TGCAGTGCCCACGCCGGGACGGTGGAGCCCCAGCATTTT. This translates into CSAHAGTVEPQHF.

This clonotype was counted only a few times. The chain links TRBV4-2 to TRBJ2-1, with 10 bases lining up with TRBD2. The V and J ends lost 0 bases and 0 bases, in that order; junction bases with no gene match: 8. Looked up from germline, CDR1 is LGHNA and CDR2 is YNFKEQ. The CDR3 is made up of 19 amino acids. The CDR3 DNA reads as TGTGCCAGCAGCCAAGAGATTCTAGCGGGGGATTTCTCCTACAATGAGCAGTTCTTC. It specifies CASSQEILAGDFSYNEQFF.

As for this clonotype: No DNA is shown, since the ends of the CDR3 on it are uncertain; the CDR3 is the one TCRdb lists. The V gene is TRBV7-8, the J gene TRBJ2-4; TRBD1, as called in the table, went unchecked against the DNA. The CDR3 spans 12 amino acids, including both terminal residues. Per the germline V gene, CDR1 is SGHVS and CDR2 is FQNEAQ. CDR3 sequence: CASSLVGAGTHF.

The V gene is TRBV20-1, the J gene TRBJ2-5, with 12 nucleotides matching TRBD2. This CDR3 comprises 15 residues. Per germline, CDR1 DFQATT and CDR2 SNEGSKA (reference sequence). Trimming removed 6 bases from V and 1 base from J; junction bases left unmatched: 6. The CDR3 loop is CSARPGLAGQETQYF. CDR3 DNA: TGCAGTGCCCGACCGGGACTAGCGGGCCAAGAGACCCAGTACTTC.

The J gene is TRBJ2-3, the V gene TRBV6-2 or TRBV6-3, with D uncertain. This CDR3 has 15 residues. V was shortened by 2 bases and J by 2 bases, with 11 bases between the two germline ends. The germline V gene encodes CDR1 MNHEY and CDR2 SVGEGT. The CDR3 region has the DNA TGTGCCAGCAGTTACGAAGGGAAGTACACAGATACGCAGTATTTT. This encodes CASSYEGKYTDTQYF.

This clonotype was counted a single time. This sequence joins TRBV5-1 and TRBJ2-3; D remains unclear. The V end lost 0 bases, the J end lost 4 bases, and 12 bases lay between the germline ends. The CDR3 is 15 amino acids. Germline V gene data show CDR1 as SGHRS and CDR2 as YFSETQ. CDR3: CASSLGVGPPDTQYF. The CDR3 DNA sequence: TGCGCCAGCAGCTTGGGGGTGGGTCCACCAGATACGCAGTATTTT. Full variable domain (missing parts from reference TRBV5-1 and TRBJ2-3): KAGVTQTPRYLIKTRGQQVTLSCSPISGHRSVSWYQQTPGQGLQFLFEYFSETQRNKGNFPGRFSGRQFSNSRSEMNVSTLELGDSALYLCASSLGVGPPDTQYFGPGTRLTVL.

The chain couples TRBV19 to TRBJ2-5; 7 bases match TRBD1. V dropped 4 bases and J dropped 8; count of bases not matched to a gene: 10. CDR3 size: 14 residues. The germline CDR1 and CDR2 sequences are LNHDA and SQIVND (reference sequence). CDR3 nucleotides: TGTGCCAGTAGTACCGACAGGGTTGGCGGTACCCAGTACTTC. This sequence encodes CASSTDRVGGTQYF. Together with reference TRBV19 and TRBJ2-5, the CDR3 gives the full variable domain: DGGITQSPKYLFRKEGQNVTLSCEQNLNHDAMYWYRQDPGQGLRLIYYSQIVNDFQKGDIAEGYSVSREKKESFPLTVTSAQKNPTAFYLCASSTDRVGGTQYFGPGTRLLVL.

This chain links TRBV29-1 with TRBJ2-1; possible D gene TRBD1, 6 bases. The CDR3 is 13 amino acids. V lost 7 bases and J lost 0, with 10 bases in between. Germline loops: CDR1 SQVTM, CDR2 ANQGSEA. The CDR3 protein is CSGLTGSYNEQFF. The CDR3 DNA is TGCAGCGGATTGACAGGCTCCTACAATGAGCAGTTCTTC.

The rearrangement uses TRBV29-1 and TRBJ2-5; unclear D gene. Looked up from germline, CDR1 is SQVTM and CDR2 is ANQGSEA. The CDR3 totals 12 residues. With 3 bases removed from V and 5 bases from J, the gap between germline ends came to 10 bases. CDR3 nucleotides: TGCAGCGTTGATGAGAATTTCGAGACCCAGTACTTC. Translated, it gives CSVDENFETQYF.

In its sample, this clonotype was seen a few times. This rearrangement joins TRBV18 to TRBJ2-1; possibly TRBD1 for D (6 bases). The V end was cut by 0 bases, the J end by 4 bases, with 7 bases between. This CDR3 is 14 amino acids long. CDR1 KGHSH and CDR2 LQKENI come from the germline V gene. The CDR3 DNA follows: TGTGCCAGCTCACCACCGGACAGTTACAATGAGCAGTTCTTC. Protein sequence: CASSPPDSYNEQFF.

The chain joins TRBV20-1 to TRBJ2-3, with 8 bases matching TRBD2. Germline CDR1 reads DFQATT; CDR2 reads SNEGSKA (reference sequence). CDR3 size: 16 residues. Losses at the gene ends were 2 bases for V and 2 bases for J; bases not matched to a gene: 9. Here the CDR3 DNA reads TGCAGTGCTAGACACCCGGGACTAGTGAACACAGATACGCAGTATTTT. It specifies CSARHPGLVNTDTQYF.

CDR3 amino acids: CASSLAFGAGELFF. The CDR3 DNA is TGTGCCAGCAGCTTAGCTTTTGGGGCCGGGGAGCTGTTTTTT. The rearrangement uses TRBV7-2 and TRBJ2-2; D unresolved. The V and J ends lost 0 bases and 6 bases respectively, with 8 bases between them. The V gene's germline CDR1 is SGHTA and CDR2 FQGNSA. This CDR3 is 14 amino acids long.

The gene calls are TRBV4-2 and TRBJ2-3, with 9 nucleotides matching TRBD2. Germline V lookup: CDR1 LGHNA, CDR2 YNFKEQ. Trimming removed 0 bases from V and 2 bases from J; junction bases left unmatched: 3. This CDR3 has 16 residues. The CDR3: CASSQDSGGLTDTQYF. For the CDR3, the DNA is TGTGCCAGCAGCCAAGATAGCGGGGGCCTCACAGATACGCAGTATTTT.

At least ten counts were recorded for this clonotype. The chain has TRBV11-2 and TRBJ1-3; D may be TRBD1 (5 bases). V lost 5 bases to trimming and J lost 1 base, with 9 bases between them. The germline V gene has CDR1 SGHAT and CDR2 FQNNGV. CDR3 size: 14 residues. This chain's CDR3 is CASSPGLSGNTIYF. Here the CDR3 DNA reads TGTGCCAGCAGCCCGGGGCTTTCTGGAAACACCATATATTTT.

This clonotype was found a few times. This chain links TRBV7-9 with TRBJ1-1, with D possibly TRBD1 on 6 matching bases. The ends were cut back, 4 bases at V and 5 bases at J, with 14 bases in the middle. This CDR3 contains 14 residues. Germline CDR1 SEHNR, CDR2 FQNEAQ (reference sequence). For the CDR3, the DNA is TGTGCCAGCAGCTCCCCAGGGGTTCGGACTGAAGCTTTCTTT. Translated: CASSSPGVRTEAFF.

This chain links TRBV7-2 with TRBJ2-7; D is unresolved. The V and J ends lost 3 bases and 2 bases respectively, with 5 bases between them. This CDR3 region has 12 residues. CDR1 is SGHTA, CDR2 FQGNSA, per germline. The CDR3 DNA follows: TGTGCCAGCAGCTTCCTTACCTACGAGCAGTACTTC. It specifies CASSFLTYEQYF. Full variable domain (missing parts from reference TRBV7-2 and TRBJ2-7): GAGVSQSPSNKVTEKGKDVELRCDPISGHTALYWYRQSLGQGLEFLIYFQGNSAPDKSGLPSDRFSAERTGGSVSTLTIQRTQQEDSAVYLCASSFLTYEQYFGPGTRLTVT.

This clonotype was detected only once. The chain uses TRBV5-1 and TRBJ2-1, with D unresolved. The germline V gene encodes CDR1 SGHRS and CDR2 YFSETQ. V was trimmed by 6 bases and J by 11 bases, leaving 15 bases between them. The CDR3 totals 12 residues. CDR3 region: CASTQKPGKQFF. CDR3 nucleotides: TGCGCCAGCACTCAAAAACCTGGTAAGCAGTTCTTC.